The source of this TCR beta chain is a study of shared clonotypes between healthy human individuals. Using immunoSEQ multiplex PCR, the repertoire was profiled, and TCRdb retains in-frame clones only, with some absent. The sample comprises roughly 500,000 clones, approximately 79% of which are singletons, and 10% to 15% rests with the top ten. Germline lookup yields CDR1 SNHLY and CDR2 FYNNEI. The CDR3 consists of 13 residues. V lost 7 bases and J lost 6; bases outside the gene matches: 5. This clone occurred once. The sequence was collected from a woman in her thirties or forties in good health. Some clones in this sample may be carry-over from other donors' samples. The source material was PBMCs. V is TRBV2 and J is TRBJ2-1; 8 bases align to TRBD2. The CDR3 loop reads CASTRTSPNEQFF. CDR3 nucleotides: TGTGCCAGCACCAGGACTAGCCCCAATGAGCAGTTCTTC. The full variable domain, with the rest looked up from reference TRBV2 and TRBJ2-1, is EPEVTQTPSHQVTQMGQEVILRCVPISNHLYFYWYRQILGQKVEFLVSFYNNEISEKSEIFDDQFSVERPDGSNFTLKIRSTKLEDSAMYFCASTRTSPNEQFFGPGTRLTVL.